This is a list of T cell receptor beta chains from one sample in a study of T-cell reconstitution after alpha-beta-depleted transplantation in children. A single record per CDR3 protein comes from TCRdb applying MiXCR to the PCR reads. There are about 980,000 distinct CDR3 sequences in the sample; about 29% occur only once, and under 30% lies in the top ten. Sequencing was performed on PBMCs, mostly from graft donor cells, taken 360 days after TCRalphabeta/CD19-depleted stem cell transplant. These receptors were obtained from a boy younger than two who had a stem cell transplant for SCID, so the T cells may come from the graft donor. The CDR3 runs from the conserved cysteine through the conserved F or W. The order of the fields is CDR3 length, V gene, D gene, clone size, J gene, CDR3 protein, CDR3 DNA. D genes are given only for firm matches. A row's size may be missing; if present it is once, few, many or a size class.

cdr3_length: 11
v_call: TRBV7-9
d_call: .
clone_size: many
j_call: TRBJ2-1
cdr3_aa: CASSDSNEQFF
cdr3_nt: TGTGCCAGCAGCGACAGTAATGAGCAGTTCTTC

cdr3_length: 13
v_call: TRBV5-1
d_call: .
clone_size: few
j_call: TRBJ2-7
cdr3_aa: CASSLWGTYEQYF
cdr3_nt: TGCGCCAGCAGCTTGTGGGGGACCTACGAGCAGTACTTC

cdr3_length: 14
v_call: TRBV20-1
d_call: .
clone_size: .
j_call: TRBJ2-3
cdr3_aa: CSARDLTGTDTQYF
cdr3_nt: TGCAGTGCTAGAGATCTGACTGGCACAGATACGCAGTATTTT

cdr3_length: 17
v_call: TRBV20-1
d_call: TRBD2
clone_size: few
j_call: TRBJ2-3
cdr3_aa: CSARGLATKGPTDTQYF
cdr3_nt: TGCAGTGCTAGAGGACTAGCGACTAAGGGGCCCACAGATACGCAGTATTTT

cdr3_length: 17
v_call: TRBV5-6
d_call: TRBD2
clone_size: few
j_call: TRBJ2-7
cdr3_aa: CASSYRTSGGHSYEQYF
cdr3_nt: TGTGCCAGCAGCTATCGGACTAGCGGGGGCCACTCCTACGAGCAGTACTTC

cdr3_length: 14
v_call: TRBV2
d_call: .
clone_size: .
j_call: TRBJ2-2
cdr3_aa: CASSVSKNTGELFF
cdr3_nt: TGTGCCAGCAGTGTGTCAAAGAACACCGGGGAGCTGTTTTTT

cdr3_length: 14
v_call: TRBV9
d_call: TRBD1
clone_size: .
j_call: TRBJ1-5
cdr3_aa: CASSVVLQGEPQHF
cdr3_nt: TGTGCCAGCAGCGTAGTTCTTCAGGGGGAGCCCCAGCATTTT

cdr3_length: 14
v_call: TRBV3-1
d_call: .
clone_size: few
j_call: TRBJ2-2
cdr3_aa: CASSQDWLTGELFF
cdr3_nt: TGTGCCAGCAGCCAAGATTGGCTAACCGGGGAGCTGTTTTTT

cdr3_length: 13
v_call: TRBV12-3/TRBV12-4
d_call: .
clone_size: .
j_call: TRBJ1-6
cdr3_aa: CASKTDFNSPLHF
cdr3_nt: TGTGCCAGTAAGACAGATTTCAATTCACCCCTCCACTTT

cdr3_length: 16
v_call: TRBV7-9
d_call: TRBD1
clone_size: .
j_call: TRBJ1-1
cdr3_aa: CASSLARGTGSTEAFF
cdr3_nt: TGTGCCAGCAGCTTAGCAAGGGGGACAGGGAGCACTGAAGCTTTCTTT

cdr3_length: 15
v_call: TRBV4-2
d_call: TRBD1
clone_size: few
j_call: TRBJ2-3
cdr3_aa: CASSQVQGRIDTQYF
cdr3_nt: TGTGCCAGCAGCCAAGTACAGGGGCGGATAGATACGCAGTATTTT

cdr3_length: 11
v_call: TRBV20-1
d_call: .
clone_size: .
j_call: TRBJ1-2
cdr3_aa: CSARERGGYTF
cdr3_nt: TGCAGTGCTAGAGAGAGAGGTGGCTACACCTTC

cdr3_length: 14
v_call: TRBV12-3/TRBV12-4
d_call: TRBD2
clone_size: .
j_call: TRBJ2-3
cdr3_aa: CASRAGTSGVTQYF
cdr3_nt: TGTGCCAGCAGGGCCGGGACTAGCGGGGTAACGCAGTATTTT

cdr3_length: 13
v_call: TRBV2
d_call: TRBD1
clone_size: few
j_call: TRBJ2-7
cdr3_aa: CASTGQGFYEQYF
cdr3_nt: TGTGCCAGCACGGGACAGGGGTTCTACGAGCAGTACTTC

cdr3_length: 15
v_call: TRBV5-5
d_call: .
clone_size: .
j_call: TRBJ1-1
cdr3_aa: CASSLTPASNTEAFF
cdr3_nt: TGTGCCAGCAGCTTAACCCCGGCCTCGAACACTGAAGCTTTCTTT

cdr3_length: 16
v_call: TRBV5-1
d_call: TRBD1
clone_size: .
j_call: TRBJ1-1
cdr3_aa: CASSPGTGVWNTEAFF
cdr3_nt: TGCGCCAGCAGCCCTGGGACAGGGGTATGGAACACTGAAGCTTTCTTT

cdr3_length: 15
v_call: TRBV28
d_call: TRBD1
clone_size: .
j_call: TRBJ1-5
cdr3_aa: CASTPGGTANQPQHF
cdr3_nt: TGTGCCAGCACCCCTGGGGGGACAGCTAATCAGCCCCAGCATTTT

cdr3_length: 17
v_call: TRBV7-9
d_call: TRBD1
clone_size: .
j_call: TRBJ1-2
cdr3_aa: CASSTDRGVRGTIGYTF
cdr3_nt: TGTGCCAGCAGCACCGACAGGGGAGTGCGTGGAACGATTGGCTACACCTTC

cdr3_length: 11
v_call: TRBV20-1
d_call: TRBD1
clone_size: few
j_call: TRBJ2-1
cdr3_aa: CSAGQGREQFF
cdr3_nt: TGCAGTGCAGGACAGGGCAGAGAGCAGTTCTTC

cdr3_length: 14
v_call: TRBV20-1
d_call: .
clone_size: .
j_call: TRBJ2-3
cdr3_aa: CSAFMTGRADTQYF
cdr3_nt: TGCAGTGCTTTCATGACAGGGAGGGCAGATACGCAGTATTTT

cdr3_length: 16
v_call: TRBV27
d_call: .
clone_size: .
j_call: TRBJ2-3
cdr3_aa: CASRHRQGLSTDTQYF
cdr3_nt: TGTGCCAGCAGGCATCGACAGGGACTCAGCACAGATACGCAGTATTTT

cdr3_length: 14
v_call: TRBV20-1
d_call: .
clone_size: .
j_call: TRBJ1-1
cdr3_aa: CSARGTTRGTEAFF
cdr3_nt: TGCAGTGCTAGGGGAACCACGCGGGGGACTGAAGCTTTCTTT

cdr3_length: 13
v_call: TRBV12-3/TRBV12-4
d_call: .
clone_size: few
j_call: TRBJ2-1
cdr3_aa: CASSLFEGPEQFF
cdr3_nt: TGTGCCAGCAGTTTGTTCGAAGGACCAGAGCAGTTCTTC

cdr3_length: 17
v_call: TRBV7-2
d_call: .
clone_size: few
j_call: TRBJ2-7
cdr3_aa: CASSLSWGQQSSYEQYF
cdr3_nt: TGTGCCAGCAGCTTATCGTGGGGTCAACAGAGTTCTTACGAGCAGTACTTC

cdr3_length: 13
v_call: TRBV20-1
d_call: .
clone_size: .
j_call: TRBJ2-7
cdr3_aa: CSASIVPSYEQYF
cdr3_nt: TGCAGTGCTAGTATTGTGCCCTCCTACGAGCAGTACTTC